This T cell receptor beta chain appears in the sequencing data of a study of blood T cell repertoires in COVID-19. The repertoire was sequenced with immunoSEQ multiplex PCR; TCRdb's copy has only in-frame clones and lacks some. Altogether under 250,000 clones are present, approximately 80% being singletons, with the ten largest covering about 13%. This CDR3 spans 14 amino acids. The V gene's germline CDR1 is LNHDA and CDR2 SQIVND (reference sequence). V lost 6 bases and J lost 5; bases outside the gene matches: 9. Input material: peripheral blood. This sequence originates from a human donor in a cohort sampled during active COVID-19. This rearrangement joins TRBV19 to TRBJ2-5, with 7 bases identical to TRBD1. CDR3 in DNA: TGTGCCAGTAGGGGGACAGAGGTGGGGGAGACCCAGTACTTC. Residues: CASRGTEVGETQYF.